This TCR beta chain was sequenced during a study of blood T cell repertoires in COVID-19. On the study more broadly: Both acute and convalescent COVID-19 samples were obtained from the United States, Italy and Spain. The cDNA or gDNA used as material had been derived from T cells, B-cell-depleted T cells, or PBMCs.

Original methodology: Nucleated cell number was recorded as an estimate derived from reference gene primer amplification. Using immunoSEQ multiplex PCR, the repertoire was profiled, and TCRdb retains in-frame clones only, with some absent. The D gene and trimming were derived from the DNA, and the V and J assignments and clone size from that table. The sample gives 120,000 to 150,000 clones, about four fifths of which show up once; under 5.5% is in the top ten. The CDR3 runs to 15 residues. Germline CDR1 reads SGHTA; CDR2 reads FQGTGA. Trimming took 3 bases from V and 2 from J, leaving 12 bases between them.

V and J are TRBV7-3 and TRBJ2-3, with D unresolved. This TCR derives from a human donor in a cohort sampled during active COVID-19. Sequencing was carried out using peripheral blood. The CDR3 sequence is CASSFGGFNTDTQYF. The CDR3 nucleotides read TGTGCCAGCAGCTTCGGCGGATTCAACACAGATACGCAGTATTTT.